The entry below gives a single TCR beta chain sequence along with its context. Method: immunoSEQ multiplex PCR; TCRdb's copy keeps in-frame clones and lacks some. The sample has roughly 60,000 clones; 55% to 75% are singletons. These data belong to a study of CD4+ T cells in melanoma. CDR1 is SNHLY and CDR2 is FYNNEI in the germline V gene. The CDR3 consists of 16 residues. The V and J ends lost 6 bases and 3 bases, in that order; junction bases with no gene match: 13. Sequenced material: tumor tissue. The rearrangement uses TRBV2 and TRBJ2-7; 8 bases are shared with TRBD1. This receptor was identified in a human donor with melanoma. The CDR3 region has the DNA TGTGCCAGCAGCGACCCGTTACAGGGGGTCCACTACGAGCAGTACTTC. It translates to CASSDPLQGVHYEQYF.